Listed below are T cell receptor beta chains from one sample, sequenced in a study of blood T cell repertoires in COVID-19. This table comes from immunoSEQ multiplex PCR, and its TCRdb copy is limited to in-frame clones, with some not included. The sample shows tens of thousands of clones, about four fifths of them seen only once. The sequenced sample consisted of peripheral blood. These receptors came from a man at least 80 years old with acute or convalescent COVID-19. The CDR3 runs from the conserved cysteine through the conserved F or W. The D gene is left open where the match is weak. The size of a clone is reported for some rows only, either as once, few or many, or as a class for expanded clones.

j_call: TRBJ2-5; d_call: TRBD2; clone_size: NA; cdr3_length: 16; v_call: TRBV5-1; cdr3_aa: CASSLASGRVKETQYF; cdr3_nt: TGCGCCAGCAGCTTGGCCTCGGGGAGGGTCAAAGAGACCCAGTACTTC
j_call: TRBJ1-1; d_call: TRBD1; clone_size: NA; cdr3_length: 14; v_call: TRBV7-9; cdr3_aa: CASSPGDRRTEAFF; cdr3_nt: TGTGCCAGCAGCCCCGGGGACAGGAGGACTGAAGCTTTCTTT
j_call: TRBJ2-7; d_call: TRBD1; clone_size: NA; cdr3_length: 14; v_call: TRBV7-9; cdr3_aa: CASSFGQGRDEQYF; cdr3_nt: TGTGCCAGCAGCTTCGGACAGGGAAGGGACGAGCAGTACTTC
j_call: TRBJ2-1; d_call: TRBD2; clone_size: few; cdr3_length: 15; v_call: TRBV24-1; cdr3_aa: CATSDSTSIYNEQFF; cdr3_nt: TGTGCCACCAGTGACTCGACTAGCATCTACAATGAGCAGTTCTTC
j_call: TRBJ1-2; d_call: NA; clone_size: NA; cdr3_length: 15; v_call: TRBV24-1; cdr3_aa: CATSDTQSVGPGYTF; cdr3_nt: TGTGCCACCAGTGATACCCAGAGTGTGGGGCCTGGCTACACCTTC
j_call: TRBJ1-1; d_call: TRBD1; clone_size: NA; cdr3_length: 14; v_call: TRBV7-2; cdr3_aa: CASSTGQGFGEAFF; cdr3_nt: TGTGCCAGCAGCACCGGACAGGGGTTTGGTGAAGCTTTCTTT
j_call: TRBJ2-5; d_call: TRBD1; clone_size: NA; cdr3_length: 15; v_call: TRBV5-6; cdr3_aa: CASGLGQGVQKTQYF; cdr3_nt: TGTGCCAGCGGGTTGGGACAGGGGGTTCAAAAGACCCAGTACTTC
j_call: TRBJ2-5; d_call: TRBD2; clone_size: NA; cdr3_length: 14; v_call: TRBV14; cdr3_aa: CASKGLAGQETQYF; cdr3_nt: TGTGCCAGTAAGGGACTAGCGGGACAAGAGACCCAGTACTTC
j_call: TRBJ2-1; d_call: NA; clone_size: NA; cdr3_length: 11; v_call: TRBV2; cdr3_aa: CASSGLEEQFF; cdr3_nt: TGTGCCAGCAGCGGACTGGAGGAGCAGTTCTTC
j_call: TRBJ1-1; d_call: NA; clone_size: NA; cdr3_length: 13; v_call: TRBV2; cdr3_aa: CASRVGMNTEAFF; cdr3_nt: TGTGCCAGCAGGGTGGGCATGAACACTGAAGCTTTCTTT
j_call: TRBJ1-1; d_call: TRBD1; clone_size: NA; cdr3_length: 15; v_call: TRBV2; cdr3_aa: CASREGQGTGTEAFF; cdr3_nt: TGTGCCAGCAGAGAGGGACAGGGTACGGGCACTGAAGCTTTCTTT
j_call: TRBJ1-3; d_call: TRBD1; clone_size: NA; cdr3_length: 14; v_call: TRBV5-1; cdr3_aa: CASSEGARGNTIYF; cdr3_nt: TGCGCCAGCTCGGAGGGGGCGAGAGGAAACACCATATATTTT
j_call: TRBJ1-5; d_call: NA; clone_size: NA; cdr3_length: 12; v_call: TRBV5-8; cdr3_aa: CASSLGSVLQHF; cdr3_nt: TGTGCCAGCAGCTTGGGTTCGGTCCTCCAGCATTTT
j_call: TRBJ2-4; d_call: TRBD2; clone_size: NA; cdr3_length: 15; v_call: TRBV19; cdr3_aa: CASSLAGESRNIQYF; cdr3_nt: TGTGCCAGTAGTTTGGCGGGAGAGTCCAGAAACATTCAGTACTTC
j_call: TRBJ1-4; d_call: TRBD1; clone_size: NA; cdr3_length: 18; v_call: TRBV29-1; cdr3_aa: CSAPQPSGTGNTNEKLFF; cdr3_nt: TGCAGCGCCCCACAACCCTCCGGGACAGGGAATACTAATGAAAAACTGTTTTTT
j_call: TRBJ2-3; d_call: NA; clone_size: few; cdr3_length: 12; v_call: TRBV7-2; cdr3_aa: CASSLDAGTQYF; cdr3_nt: TGTGCCAGCAGCCTAGATGCGGGTACGCAGTATTTT
j_call: TRBJ1-4; d_call: TRBD1; clone_size: many; cdr3_length: 14; v_call: TRBV28; cdr3_aa: CASSLQGVSEKLFF; cdr3_nt: TGTGCCAGCAGTTTACAGGGGGTATCTGAAAAACTGTTTTTT
j_call: TRBJ2-7; d_call: TRBD2; clone_size: NA; cdr3_length: 16; v_call: TRBV6-2/TRBV6-3; cdr3_aa: CASSRISGSVSYEQYF; cdr3_nt: TGTGCCAGCAGTAGAATTAGCGGGAGCGTCTCCTACGAGCAGTACTTC
j_call: TRBJ2-3; d_call: TRBD2; clone_size: NA; cdr3_length: 16; v_call: TRBV5-1; cdr3_aa: CASSAGTSGFTDTQYF; cdr3_nt: TGCGCCAGCAGCGCCGGGACTAGCGGGTTCACAGATACGCAGTATTTT
j_call: TRBJ2-2; d_call: TRBD1; clone_size: NA; cdr3_length: 15; v_call: TRBV7-9; cdr3_aa: CASSRVGQTTGELFF; cdr3_nt: TGTGCCAGCAGCCGTGTGGGACAGACCACCGGGGAGCTGTTTTTT
j_call: TRBJ1-5; d_call: NA; clone_size: few; cdr3_length: 13; v_call: TRBV18; cdr3_aa: CASSVNSNQPQHF; cdr3_nt: TGTGCCAGCTCAGTAAATAGCAATCAGCCCCAGCATTTT
j_call: TRBJ1-3; d_call: NA; clone_size: NA; cdr3_length: 16; v_call: TRBV28; cdr3_aa: CASSLGGIWSGNTIYF; cdr3_nt: TGTGCCAGCAGTTTGGGGGGAATTTGGTCTGGAAACACCATATATTTT
j_call: TRBJ1-5; d_call: TRBD1; clone_size: NA; cdr3_length: 14; v_call: TRBV6-5; cdr3_aa: CASSSDRGYQPQHF; cdr3_nt: TGTGCCAGCAGCTCGGACAGGGGGTATCAGCCCCAGCATTTT
j_call: TRBJ2-7; d_call: NA; clone_size: few; cdr3_length: 12; v_call: TRBV5-1; cdr3_aa: CASSRGSYEQYF; cdr3_nt: TGCGCCAGCAGCCGGGGGTCCTACGAGCAGTACTTC
j_call: TRBJ1-4; d_call: TRBD1; clone_size: NA; cdr3_length: 15; v_call: TRBV6-5; cdr3_aa: CASSFSRTGQEKLFF; cdr3_nt: TGTGCCAGCAGTTTCAGCCGGACAGGCCAAGAAAAACTGTTTTTT
j_call: TRBJ1-2; d_call: TRBD1; clone_size: NA; cdr3_length: 15; v_call: TRBV28; cdr3_aa: CASSSFRGPNYGYTF; cdr3_nt: TGTGCCAGCAGTTCCTTCAGGGGGCCTAACTATGGCTACACCTTC
j_call: TRBJ2-7; d_call: NA; clone_size: NA; cdr3_length: 16; v_call: TRBV14; cdr3_aa: CASSSGGNLRLYEQYF; cdr3_nt: TGTGCCAGCAGCTCCGGGGGAAACCTCAGGCTCTACGAGCAGTACTTC
j_call: TRBJ2-7; d_call: NA; clone_size: NA; cdr3_length: 14; v_call: TRBV30; cdr3_aa: CAWSRHPYSYEQYF; cdr3_nt: TGTGCCTGGAGCCGACACCCTTACTCCTACGAGCAGTACTTC
j_call: TRBJ2-5; d_call: NA; clone_size: NA; cdr3_length: 12; v_call: TRBV30; cdr3_aa: CAWTQGQETQYF; cdr3_nt: TGTGCCTGGACCCAGGGGCAAGAGACCCAGTACTTC
j_call: TRBJ1-6; d_call: TRBD1; clone_size: once; cdr3_length: 14; v_call: TRBV7-9; cdr3_aa: CASSHQGAGSPLHF; cdr3_nt: TGTGCCAGCAGCCATCAGGGGGCAGGATCACCCCTCCACTTT
j_call: TRBJ2-4; d_call: NA; clone_size: NA; cdr3_length: 15; v_call: TRBV5-4; cdr3_aa: CASSLGQIAKNIQYF; cdr3_nt: TGTGCCAGCAGCTTGGGACAGATAGCCAAAAACATTCAGTACTTC
j_call: TRBJ1-6; d_call: NA; clone_size: NA; cdr3_length: 14; v_call: TRBV2; cdr3_aa: CASKVDGRRSPLHF; cdr3_nt: TGTGCCAGCAAAGTCGACGGGAGGCGATCACCCCTCCACTTT
j_call: TRBJ1-4; d_call: TRBD1; clone_size: NA; cdr3_length: 16; v_call: TRBV3-1/TRBV3-2; cdr3_aa: CASSQFRTGDREKLFF; cdr3_nt: TGTGCCAGCAGCCAATTTCGGACAGGGGATAGGGAAAAACTGTTTTTT
j_call: TRBJ1-5; d_call: TRBD1; clone_size: NA; cdr3_length: 13; v_call: TRBV29-1; cdr3_aa: CSVGDRVNQPQHF; cdr3_nt: TGCAGCGTTGGGGACAGGGTCAATCAGCCCCAGCATTTT
j_call: TRBJ1-1; d_call: NA; clone_size: NA; cdr3_length: 13; v_call: TRBV18; cdr3_aa: CASSPGQSTEAFF; cdr3_nt: TGTGCCAGCTCACCCGGACAGTCCACTGAAGCTTTCTTT
j_call: TRBJ2-2; d_call: TRBD1; clone_size: NA; cdr3_length: 16; v_call: TRBV6-5; cdr3_aa: CASSYSAGGHTGELFF; cdr3_nt: TGTGCCAGCAGTTACTCGGCAGGGGGCCACACCGGGGAGCTGTTTTTT